This T cell receptor beta chain comes out of a study of T cell responses to AZD1222 COVID-19 vaccine (dated by TCRdb to the early 2020s). With regard to the full study: Because spike-specific TCR depth and breadth did not differ between the two schedules, AZD1222 recipients who got a second dose at roughly 4 weeks were pooled with those who got a second dose at roughly 12 weeks. TCR sequencing covered roughly 230 trial participants: some 210 given two doses of AZD1222 and 26 given two doses of MenACWY control vaccine. Enrollment into the trials was organized by age into subgroups of 18-55, 56-69 and 70-plus years, and those subgroups contained around 150, 28 and 57 TCR-sequenced participants, respectively. General study outcomes and caveats: Most participants were white British and females outnumbered males, and the authors suggested that clonal diversity may have been underestimated. CD4 TCRs associated with the vaccine covered the entire spike protein, and the dominant responses were in regions 160-218 and 743-854. Because no samples from the day 14 peak response were available, repertoires could be characterized only after the peak T cell response. Nearly half of unique spike-specific TCRs reportedly recognized epitopes outside regions mutated in the B.1.351 and B.1.1.7 variants. The 56-69-year group was small, and its depth increase did not reach significance, likely because of low power. Spike-specific TCR breadth and depth rose significantly after two AZD1222 doses compared with day 0 and with MenACWY recipients. Only five or six AZD1222 recipients were SARS-CoV-2 seropositive at baseline, limiting conclusions about previously exposed vaccinees.

The germline V gene supplies CDR1 MDHEN and CDR2 SYDVKM. Germline trimming amounts to 1 base on V and 6 bases on J, with 11 as the count of junction bases outside the gene matches. The CDR3 sequence holds 16 residues, the cysteine and phenylalanine included. The read is trimmed to its CDR3 DNA, 48 bases read in frame from base 1. As concerns this clone: No antigen is known for it. It has no much larger one-base neighbor in the sample; base qualities were not kept.

The sample's time point label, decoded: baseline before first vaccination. Vaccinee samples were obtained from the UK trials COV001 and COV002, which included a single-blind randomized controlled phase 2/3 trial of AZD1222 (ChAdOx1 nCoV-19) in healthy adults. Trial participant PBMC samples were collected at day 0 and day 28 after the second dose for TCRbeta chain sequencing. The CDR3 regions of human TCRbeta chains were analyzed by immunosequencing. Per the original workflow: Repertoire TCRs were matched against a reference library of SARS-CoV-2-specific TCRs generated with the MIRA antigen-specificity platform. Breadth meant the fraction of unique TCRs that were SARS-CoV-2-associated, whereas depth meant the fraction of total T cells that were SARS-CoV-2-associated. Each spike-specific TCR was assigned to its reactive spike region and to a CD4 or CD8 class using the MIRA data. Log10-transformed breadth and depth values were compared by one-way ANOVA with Sidak's multiple comparisons tests. TCRdb obtained this table from immuneACCESS and retained in-frame rearrangements with V and J assigned. These tables miss some clones; where compared with another copy, unresolved V genes account for less than half of the shortfall, and the remainder is unexplained. Clonal size and the V and J genes are those of that table, whereas D and trimming came from the DNA. The sample table holds some 89,000 clones, of which roughly 90% were seen once. Approximately 3% of the sample comes from the top ten.

The receptor chain draws on TRBV28 and TRBJ2-7; 8 bases in the junction line up with TRBD2. Sequencing was performed on peripheral blood, taken on day 0 of AZD1222 vaccination. The sequence derives from an adult in good health. The CDR3 loop reads CASSLFKGSGSFEQYF. The bases read TGTGCCAGCAGTTTATTCAAGGGGAGCGGGAGCTTCGAGCAGTACTTC.